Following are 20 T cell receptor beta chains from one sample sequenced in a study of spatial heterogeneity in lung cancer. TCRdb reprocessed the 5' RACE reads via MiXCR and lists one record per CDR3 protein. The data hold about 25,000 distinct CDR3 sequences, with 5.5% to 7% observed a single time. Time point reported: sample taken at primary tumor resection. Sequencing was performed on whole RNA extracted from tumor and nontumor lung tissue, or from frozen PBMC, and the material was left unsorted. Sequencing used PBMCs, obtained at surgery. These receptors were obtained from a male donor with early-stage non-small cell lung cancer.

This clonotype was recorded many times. CDR3 region: CASSSQKGQETQYF. DNA of the CDR3: TGTGCCAGCAGTTCCCAGAAGGGGCAAGAGACCCAGTACTTC. The chain has TRBV28 and TRBJ2-5; the D gene is possibly TRBD1 (5 bases). Trimming took off 4 bases at V and 2 bases at J, with 11 bases between the two ends. Germline loops: CDR1 MDHEN, CDR2 SYDVKM. This CDR3 region has 14 residues.

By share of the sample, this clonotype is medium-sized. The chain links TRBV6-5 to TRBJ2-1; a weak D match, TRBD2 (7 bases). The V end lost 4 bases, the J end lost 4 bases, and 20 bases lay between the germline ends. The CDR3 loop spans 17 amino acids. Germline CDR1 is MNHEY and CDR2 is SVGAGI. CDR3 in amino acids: CASSWSRGEGGYNEQFF. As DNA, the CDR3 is TGTGCCAGCAGTTGGTCCAGGGGCGAGGGGGGGTACAATGAGCAGTTCTTC.

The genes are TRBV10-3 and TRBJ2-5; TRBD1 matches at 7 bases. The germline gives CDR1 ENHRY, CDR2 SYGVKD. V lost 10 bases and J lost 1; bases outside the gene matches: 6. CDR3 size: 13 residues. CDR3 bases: TGTGCCACCTCGGGGACAGCCCAAGAGACCCAGTACTTC. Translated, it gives CATSGTAQETQYF.

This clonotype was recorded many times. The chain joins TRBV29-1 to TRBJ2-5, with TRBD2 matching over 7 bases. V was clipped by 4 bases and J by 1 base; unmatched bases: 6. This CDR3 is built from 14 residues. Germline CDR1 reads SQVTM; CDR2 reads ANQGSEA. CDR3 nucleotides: TGCAGCGTTGTGGCTAGCGGAATCCAAGAGACCCAGTACTTC. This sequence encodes CSVVASGIQETQYF.

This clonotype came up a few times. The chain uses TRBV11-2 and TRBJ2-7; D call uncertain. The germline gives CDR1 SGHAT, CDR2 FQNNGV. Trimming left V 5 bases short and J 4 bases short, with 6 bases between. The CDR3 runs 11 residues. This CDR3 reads CASSQEYEQYF. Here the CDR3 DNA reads TGTGCCAGCAGCCAAGAATACGAGCAGTACTTC. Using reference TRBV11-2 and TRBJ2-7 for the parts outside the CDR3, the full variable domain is EAGVAQSPRYKIIEKRQSVAFWCNPISGHATLYWYQQILGQGPKLLIQFQNNGVVDDSQLPKDRFSAERLKGVDSTLKIQPAKLEDSAVYLCASSQEYEQYFGPGTRLTVT.

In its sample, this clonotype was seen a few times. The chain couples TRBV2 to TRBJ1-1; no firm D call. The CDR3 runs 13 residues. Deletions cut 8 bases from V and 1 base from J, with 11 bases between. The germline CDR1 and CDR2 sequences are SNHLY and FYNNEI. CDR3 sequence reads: CASHITENTEAFF. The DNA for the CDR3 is TGTGCCAGCCACATAACAGAGAACACTGAAGCTTTCTTT.

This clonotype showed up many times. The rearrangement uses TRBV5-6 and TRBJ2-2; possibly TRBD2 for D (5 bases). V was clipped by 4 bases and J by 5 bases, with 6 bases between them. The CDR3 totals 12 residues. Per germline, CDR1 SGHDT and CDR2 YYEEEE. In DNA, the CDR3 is TGTGCCAGCAGCACGGGAACCGGGGAGCTGTTTTTT. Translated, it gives CASSTGTGELFF.

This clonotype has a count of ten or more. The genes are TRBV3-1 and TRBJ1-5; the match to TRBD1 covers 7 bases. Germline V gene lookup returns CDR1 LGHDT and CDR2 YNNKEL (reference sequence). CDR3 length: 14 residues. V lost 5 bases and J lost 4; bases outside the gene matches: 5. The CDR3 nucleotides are TGTGCCAGCAGCAACTTACAGGGGAATCAGCCCCAGCATTTT. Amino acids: CASSNLQGNQPQHF.

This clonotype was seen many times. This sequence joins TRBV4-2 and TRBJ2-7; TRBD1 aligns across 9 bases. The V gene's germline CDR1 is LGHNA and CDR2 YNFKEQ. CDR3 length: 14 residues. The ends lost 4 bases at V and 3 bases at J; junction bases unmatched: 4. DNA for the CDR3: TGTGCCAGCAGCCGGGACAGGGAATACTACGAGCAGTACTTC. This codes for CASSRDREYYEQYF.

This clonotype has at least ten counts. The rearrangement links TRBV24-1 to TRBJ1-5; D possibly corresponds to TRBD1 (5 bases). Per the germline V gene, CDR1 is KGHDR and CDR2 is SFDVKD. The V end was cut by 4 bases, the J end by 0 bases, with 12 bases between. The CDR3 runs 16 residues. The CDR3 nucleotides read TGTGCCACCAGTGAGAAGGCAGGGAATAGCAATCAGCCCCAGCATTTT. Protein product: CATSEKAGNSNQPQHF.

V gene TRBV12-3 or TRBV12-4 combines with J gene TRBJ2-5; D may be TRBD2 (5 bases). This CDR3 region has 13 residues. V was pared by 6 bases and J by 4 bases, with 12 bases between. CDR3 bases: TGTGCCAGCAGCCTCGCCGCGGGAGAGACCCAGTACTTC. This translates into CASSLAAGETQYF.

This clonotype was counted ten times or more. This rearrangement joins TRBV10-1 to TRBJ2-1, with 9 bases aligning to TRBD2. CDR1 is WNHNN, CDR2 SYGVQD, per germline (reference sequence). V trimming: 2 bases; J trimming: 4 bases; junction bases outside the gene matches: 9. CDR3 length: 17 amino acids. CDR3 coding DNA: TGCGCCAGCAGTGAGGGGTTATTGGCGGGAGGGTACAATGAGCAGTTCTTC. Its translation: CASSEGLLAGGYNEQFF.

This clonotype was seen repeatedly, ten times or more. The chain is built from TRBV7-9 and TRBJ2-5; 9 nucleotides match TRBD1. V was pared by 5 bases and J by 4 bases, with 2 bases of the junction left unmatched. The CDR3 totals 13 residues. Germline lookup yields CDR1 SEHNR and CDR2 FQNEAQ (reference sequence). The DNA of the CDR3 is TGTGCCAGCAGCATGACAGGGGGAGAGACCCAGTACTTC. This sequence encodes CASSMTGGETQYF.

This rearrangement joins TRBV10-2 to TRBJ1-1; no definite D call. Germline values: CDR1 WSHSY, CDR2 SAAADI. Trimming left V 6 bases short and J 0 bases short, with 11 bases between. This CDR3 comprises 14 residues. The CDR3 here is CASSLDGMNTEAFF. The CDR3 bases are TGCGCCAGCAGCTTGGACGGTATGAACACTGAAGCTTTCTTT.

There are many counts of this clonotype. CDR3 DNA sequence: TGTGCCAGCAGCTTTGGTCGGATTTACGAGCAGTACTTC. Amino acid sequence: CASSFGRIYEQYF. This sequence joins TRBV11-2 and TRBJ2-7; D remains unclear. V lost 3 bases and J lost 4, with 10 bases in between. The CDR3 sequence is 13 residues long. Germline V lookup: CDR1 SGHAT, CDR2 FQNNGV.

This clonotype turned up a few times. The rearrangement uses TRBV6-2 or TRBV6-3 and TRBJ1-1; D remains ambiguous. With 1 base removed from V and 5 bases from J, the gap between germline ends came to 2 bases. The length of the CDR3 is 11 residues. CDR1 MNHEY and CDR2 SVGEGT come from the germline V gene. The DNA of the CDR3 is TGTGCCAGCAGTTACTGGACTGAAGCTTTCTTT. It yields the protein CASSYWTEAFF.

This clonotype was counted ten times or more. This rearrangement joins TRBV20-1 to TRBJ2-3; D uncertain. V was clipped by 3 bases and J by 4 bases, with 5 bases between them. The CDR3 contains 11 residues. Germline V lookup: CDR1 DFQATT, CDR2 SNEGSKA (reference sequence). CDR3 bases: TGCAGTGCTAGCTTTTCAGATACGCAGTATTTT. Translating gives CSASFSDTQYF.

The CDR3 DNA is TGTGCCAGCAGTTTAAGTCGGCTAAGTAAGGGCTCCAAGGAGACCCAGTACTTC. Encoded protein: CASSLSRLSKGSKETQYF. This sequence joins TRBV12-3 or TRBV12-4 and TRBJ2-5; D gene ambiguous. The CDR3 has 18 residues. V dropped 2 bases and J dropped 5 bases, with 24 bases sitting between them.

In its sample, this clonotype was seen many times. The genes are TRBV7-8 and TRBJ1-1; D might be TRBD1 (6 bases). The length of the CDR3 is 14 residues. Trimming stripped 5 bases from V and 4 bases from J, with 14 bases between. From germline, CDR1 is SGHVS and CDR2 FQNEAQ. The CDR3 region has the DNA TGTGCCAGCAGCCTACAGGGTGGGGGCACTGAAGCTTTCTTT. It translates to CASSLQGGGTEAFF.

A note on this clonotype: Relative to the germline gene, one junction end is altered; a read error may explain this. The CDR3 DNA sequence: TGCGCCAGCAGCCAAGATATAATGGGACAGAGTGGCTACGAGCAGCACTTC. This gives the protein CASSQDIMGQSGYEQHF. The genes are TRBV4-1 and TRBJ2-7, with 7 bases identical to TRBD1. The CDR3 runs to 17 residues. Germline lookup yields CDR1 MGHRA and CDR2 YSYEKL.